The 21 T cell receptor beta chains below were found in one sample sequenced in a study of T cell repertoires in cytomegalovirus infection. TCRdb re-called the reads with MiXCR, one entry per CDR3 protein. The sample gives some 200,000 distinct CDR3 sequences, roughly 20% of which show up once; around 2.7% is in the top ten. Sample: PBMCs. The receptors come from a human donor in good health (CMV status not recorded). Some clones in this sample may be carry-over from other donors' samples.

J is TRBJ2-7 and V is TRBV28; 8 nucleotides align to TRBD1. Germline values: CDR1 MDHEN, CDR2 SYDVKM. The CDR3 extends over 14 amino acids. V lost 3 bases to trimming and J lost 6 bases; unmatched junction nucleotides: 7. The CDR3 DNA sequence: TGTGCCAGCAGTTTTAGGACAGGGCTCTCCGAGCAGTACTTC. Its translation: CASSFRTGLSEQYF.

This chain links TRBV6-6 with TRBJ1-1, with D unclear. CDR3 size: 15 residues. Germline V gene sequence: CDR1 MNHNY, CDR2 SVGAGI (reference sequence). V was clipped by 0 bases and J by 4 bases, with 12 bases between them. CDR3 DNA: TGTGCCAGCAGTTACTCCCAACTCGGAACCACTGAAGCTTTCTTT. Protein sequence: CASSYSQLGTTEAFF.

Many counts were recorded for this clonotype. The chain couples TRBV11-2 to TRBJ2-7, with TRBD2 matching over 10 bases. The CDR3 has 15 amino acids. V was pared by 7 bases and J by 3 bases, with 9 bases of the junction left unmatched. CDR1 is SGHAT, CDR2 FQNNGV, per germline. The CDR3 region is CASTLGLAANYEQYF. DNA of the CDR3: TGTGCCAGCACCCTTGGACTAGCGGCTAACTACGAGCAGTACTTC.

Regarding this clonotype: A clone one base away is much larger, so this may be a read error. The rearrangement uses TRBV6-6 and TRBJ2-1; TRBD1 is a possible D gene (6 bases). Germline-derived CDR1 and CDR2 are MNHNY and SVGAGI (reference sequence). This CDR3 has 14 residues. CDR3 loop: CASRRQASYNEPFF. Here the CDR3 DNA reads TGTGCCAGCAGGCGACAGGCCAGCTACAATGAGCCGTTCTTC.

This clonotype has just one count. The gene calls are TRBV18 and TRBJ1-5, with D perhaps TRBD1 (5 bases). This CDR3 spans 15 amino acids. Germline V gives CDR1 KGHSH, CDR2 LQKENI. The V end lost 4 bases, the J end lost 5 bases, and 15 bases lay between the germline ends. The CDR3: CASSRFKGTHQPQHF. DNA for the CDR3: TGTGCCAGCTCACGTTTCAAGGGGACGCATCAGCCCCAGCATTTT.

This clonotype has at least ten counts. The chain is built from TRBV7-2 and TRBJ1-5; D remains unclear. Germline values: CDR1 SGHTA, CDR2 FQGNSA. V lost 1 base and J lost 7, with 8 bases in between. This CDR3 region has 13 residues. The CDR3 nucleotides read TGTGCCAGCAGCTTAGGACTGGAGCAGCCCCAGCATTTT. Its protein is CASSLGLEQPQHF.

This clonotype came up many times. This chain joins TRBV7-9 and TRBJ1-5, with a weak D call TRBD1 (5 bases). The CDR3 contains 16 residues. CDR1 is SEHNR, CDR2 FQNEAQ, per germline (reference sequence). V was pared by 1 base and J by 7 bases, with 17 bases between. CDR3 coding DNA: TGTGCCAGCAGCTTAGATTTCGGGGGGAAAAAACAGCCCCAGCATTTT. Translating it yields CASSLDFGGKKQPQHF.

This clonotype was seen ten or more times. The chain joins TRBV28 to TRBJ2-7; no clear D. V was shortened by 2 bases and J by 3 bases, with 11 bases between the two germline ends. Looked up from germline, CDR1 is MDHEN and CDR2 is SYDVKM. The CDR3 sequence is 14 residues long. CDR3 sequence: CASSLMGSFYEQYF. The CDR3 bases are TGTGCCAGCAGTTTAATGGGCAGCTTCTACGAGCAGTACTTC.

This clonotype was recorded a few times. In DNA, the CDR3 is TGTGCCAGCAGCCAAGGGCTACTCTACGAGCAGTACTTC. Translated: CASSQGLLYEQYF. The V call is TRBV3-1, the J call TRBJ2-7; no definite D call. In germline, CDR1 is LGHDT, CDR2 YNNKEL (reference sequence). Trimming removed 1 base from V and 3 bases from J, with 7 bases in between. The CDR3 spans 13 residues.

This clonotype was recorded at least ten times. The chain combines TRBV14 with TRBJ2-4, with 7 bases that match TRBD1. Germline V gene sequence: CDR1 SGHDN, CDR2 FVKESK. The CDR3 loop spans 13 amino acids. J gave up 9 bases and V 4 bases, and 6 bases lay outside the gene matches. The CDR3 spells CASSREQGSIQYF. Here the CDR3 DNA reads TGTGCCAGCAGCCGTGAACAGGGGAGCATTCAGTACTTC.

There are many counts of this clonotype. V is TRBV7-2 and J is TRBJ2-2; tentatively, D is TRBD1 (5 bases). V was trimmed by 5 bases and J by 4 bases, leaving 11 bases between them. CDR1 and CDR2 from the germline V gene are SGHTA and FQGNSA. The CDR3 runs to 14 residues. The CDR3 loop reads CASSATVLTGELFF. CDR3 in DNA: TGTGCCAGCAGCGCGACAGTCCTCACCGGGGAGCTGTTTTTT. The full variable domain, in which reference TRBV7-2 and TRBJ2-2 provide the parts outside the CDR3, is GAGVSQSPSNKVTEKGKDVELRCDPISGHTALYWYRQSLGQGLEFLIYFQGNSAPDKSGLPSDRFSAERTGGSVSTLTIQRTQQEDSAVYLCASSATVLTGELFFGEGSRLTVL.

The chain combines TRBV18 with TRBJ1-1, with D unclear. The CDR3 sequence is 16 residues long. Trimming removed 2 bases at V and 4 bases at J, with 17 bases between. Germline values: CDR1 KGHSH, CDR2 LQKENI. The CDR3 coding sequence is TGTGCCAGCTCACCAACCCCCAGTCCCGCAGGCACTGAAGCTTTCTTT. Protein sequence: CASSPTPSPAGTEAFF. Complete variable domain (other parts from reference TRBV18 and TRBJ1-1): NAGVMQNPRHLVRRRGQEARLRCSPMKGHSHVYWYRQLPEEGLKFMVYLQKENIIDESGMPKERFSAEFPKEGPSILRIQQVVRGDSAAYFCASSPTPSPAGTEAFFGQGTRLTVV.

This clonotype appeared a few times. The CDR3 DNA follows: TGTGCCACCAGCGGGGGACGGGTAAACTCCTACGAGCAGTACTTC. Encoded protein: CATSGGRVNSYEQYF. The chain links TRBV15 to TRBJ2-7; D could derive from TRBD1 or TRBD2 (5 bases each). Trimming removed 5 bases at V and 0 bases at J, with 14 bases between. The length of the CDR3 is 15 residues. The V gene's germline CDR1 is LNHNV and CDR2 YYDKDF (reference sequence).

This clonotype was seen only a few times. This chain links TRBV19 with TRBJ1-1, with D hard to call. Per germline, CDR1 LNHDA and CDR2 SQIVND (reference sequence). This CDR3 has 12 residues. The CDR3 loop reads CAVRSGNTEAFF. In DNA form, the CDR3 reads TGTGCAGTGCGATCCGGCAACACTGAAGCTTTCTTT.

Note on this clonotype: One end of the junction is discordant with germline, which a read error may explain. This chain joins TRBV7-2 and TRBJ2-1; 12 bases fit TRBD2. The CDR3 totals 15 residues. CDR1 is SGHTA and CDR2 is FQGNSA in the germline V gene. The CDR3: CASSGRTSGNYKQLF. The CDR3, as DNA: TGTGCCAGCAGCGGGAGGACTAGCGGGAACTATAAGCAGTTGTTC.

The sample holds a few counts of this clonotype. The chain joins TRBV15 to TRBJ2-5; possibly TRBD1 for D (6 bases). The V gene lost 4 bases and the J gene lost 2 bases, with 14 bases spanning the gap. The CDR3 runs 15 residues. Per germline, CDR1 LNHNV and CDR2 YYDKDF (reference sequence). DNA for the CDR3: TGTGCCACCAGCAACCGGGACACCCTACAAGAGACCCAGTACTTC. Translating it yields CATSNRDTLQETQYF. Based on the CDR3 plus reference TRBV15 and TRBJ2-5, the full variable domain is DAMVIQNPRYQVTQFGKPVTLSCSQTLNHNVMYWYQQKSSQAPKLLFHYYDKDFNNEADTPDNFQSRRPNTSFCFLDIRSPGLGDTAMYLCATSNRDTLQETQYFGPGTRLLVL.

This clonotype was seen ten or more times. V and J are TRBV29-1 and TRBJ2-3, with D perhaps TRBD1 or TRBD2 (5 bases each). CDR3 length: 14 amino acids. Trimming left V 4 bases short and J 5 bases short, with 16 bases between. In germline, CDR1 is SQVTM, CDR2 ANQGSEA. CDR3 nucleotides: TGCAGCGTTGGGCTGGGGAGCCAGGGAGATACGCAGTATTTT. Its protein product is CSVGLGSQGDTQYF.

There are many counts of this clonotype. The chain is built from TRBV11-2 and TRBJ2-5; 12 nucleotides line up with TRBD2. V shed 2 bases, J shed 7 bases, and the junction held 11 bases outside the gene matches. The CDR3 is made up of 17 amino acids. The germline CDR1 and CDR2 sequences are SGHAT and FQNNGV. CDR3 sequence: CASSLSVTSGRLGTQYF. The CDR3 DNA follows: TGTGCCAGCAGCTTATCCGTGACTAGCGGGAGACTTGGGACCCAGTACTTC.

This clonotype showed up just a few times. V usage is TRBV5-1 and J usage is TRBJ2-1; D uncertain. CDR3 length: 15 amino acids. Trimming pared 5 bases from V and 2 bases from J, leaving 14 bases between. Germline-derived CDR1 and CDR2 are SGHRS and YFSETQ. In nucleotides, the CDR3 is TGCGCCAGCAGTTTTGACTCGGGCCCCTACAATGAGCAGTTCTTC. Its protein is CASSFDSGPYNEQFF.

This chain uses TRBV2 with TRBJ2-7; 9 nucleotides match TRBD2. J lost 7 bases, V lost 3 bases, and 10 bases had no gene match. Germline V CDR1 and CDR2: SNHLY, FYNNEI. The CDR3 runs 15 residues. The DNA of the CDR3 is TGTGCCAGCAGTGATGTGGCGGGAGGGCCGGGAGAGCAGTACTTC. Encoded protein: CASSDVAGGPGEQYF.

This clonotype was found a few times. This chain links TRBV19 with TRBJ2-7; D not resolved. Trimming pared 6 bases from V and 5 bases from J, leaving 8 bases between. The CDR3 loop spans 11 amino acids. Germline V gene lookup returns CDR1 LNHDA and CDR2 SQIVND (reference sequence). The CDR3 nucleotides are TGTGCCAGTAGCTTCGATCACGAGCAGTACTTC. It encodes CASSFDHEQYF.